This entry lists 15 T cell receptor beta chains sequenced from one sample in a study of blood T cell repertoires in COVID-19. Generated by immunoSEQ multiplex PCR, the TCRdb table keeps only in-frame clones and is missing some. The sample holds about 100,000 clones, about 87% seen once. Material: peripheral blood. These receptors were obtained from a man older than 75 with acute or convalescent COVID-19.

The rearrangement links TRBV11-2 to TRBJ2-1; 14 bases line up with TRBD2. V lost 6 bases, J lost 2 bases, and 6 bases stayed unmatched. The CDR3 consists of 17 residues. Germline CDR1 reads SGHAT; CDR2 reads FQNNGV. The CDR3 bases are TGTGCCAGCAGTCCGACTAGCGGGAGGGAGGCCTACAATGAGCAGTTCTTC. It is translated as CASSPTSGREAYNEQFF.

The gene calls are TRBV5-1 and TRBJ2-3; TRBD2 agrees at 7 bases. Losses at the gene ends were 2 bases for V and 1 base for J; bases not matched to a gene: 4. This CDR3 has 15 residues. Per the germline V gene, CDR1 is SGHRS and CDR2 is YFSETQ. CDR3 sequence (DNA): TGCGCCAGCAGCTTTGCGGGGGACCGCACAGATACGCAGTATTTT. Translated: CASSFAGDRTDTQYF. The full variable domain, with the rest looked up from reference TRBV5-1 and TRBJ2-3, is KAGVTQTPRYLIKTRGQQVTLSCSPISGHRSVSWYQQTPGQGLQFLFEYFSETQRNKGNFPGRFSGRQFSNSRSEMNVSTLELGDSALYLCASSFAGDRTDTQYFGPGTRLTVL.

The V gene is TRBV5-1, the J gene TRBJ1-2; 9 bases agree with TRBD1. This CDR3 region has 15 residues. The junction had 12 bases not matched to a gene; V was cut back by 4 bases and J by 8 bases. Germline CDR1 and CDR2: SGHRS and YFSETQ. The CDR3 DNA reads TGCGCCAGCAGCCCGACCGGGACAGGGTCGGGGGGCTACACCTTC. It translates to CASSPTGTGSGGYTF.

CDR3 nucleotide sequence: TGTGCCAGCAGCCAACAGGGACTAGGGACCGGGGAGCTGTTTTTT. Translated, it gives CASSQQGLGTGELFF. The chain has TRBV28 and TRBJ2-2; TRBD2 aligns across 8 bases. The V segment lost 6 bases and the J segment 5 bases; nucleotides outside the gene matches: 8. The CDR3 totals 15 residues. CDR1 MDHEN and CDR2 SYDVKM come from the germline V gene.

This sequence joins TRBV5-1 and TRBJ1-6, with a possible D match to TRBD1 (5 bases). Germline CDR1 is SGHRS and CDR2 is YFSETQ. The CDR3 has 14 amino acids. V shed 5 bases and J shed 10 bases, with 16 bases lying between them. This CDR3 reads CASSTQGLRSPLHF. CDR3 DNA: TGCGCCAGCAGTACTCAGGGATTGCGGTCACCCCTCCACTTT.

This clone was picked up one time. The V and J genes are TRBV10-3 and TRBJ1-2, with 9 bases lining up with TRBD1. Germline V gene sequence: CDR1 ENHRY, CDR2 SYGVKD. This CDR3 has 14 residues. V gave up 0 bases and J gave up 8 bases; unmatched junction bases: 4. The CDR3 sequence: CAISESRDRDGYTF. CDR3 sequence (DNA): TGTGCCATCAGTGAGTCAAGGGACAGGGACGGCTACACCTTC.

V gene TRBV5-6 combines with J gene TRBJ2-2; D possibly corresponds to TRBD2 (6 bases). Germline values: CDR1 SGHDT, CDR2 YYEEEE. V lost 4 bases and J lost 7, with 17 bases in between. The CDR3 is made up of 15 amino acids. CDR3: CASSPRGSGNGELFF. CDR3 sequence (DNA): TGTGCCAGCAGCCCCCGGGGGTCAGGGAACGGGGAGCTGTTTTTT. Full variable domain (remainder filled in from reference TRBV5-6 and TRBJ2-2): DAGVTQSPTHLIKTRGQQVTLRCSPKSGHDTVSWYQQALGQGPQFIFQYYEEEERQRGNFPDRFSGHQFPNYSSELNVNALLLGDSALYLCASSPRGSGNGELFFGEGSRLTVL.

A single count supports this clone. The chain links TRBV6-4 to TRBJ1-1; 7 positions match TRBD1. Per germline, CDR1 MRHNA and CDR2 SNTAGT. The CDR3 contains 13 residues. V gave up 6 bases and J gave up 1 base; unmatched junction bases: 2. The CDR3 nucleotides are TGTGCCAGCAGCCGACAGGGGAACACTGAAGCTTTCTTT. Its translation is CASSRQGNTEAFF.

The chain recombines TRBV9 with TRBJ2-3; the D gene is possibly TRBD1 (6 bases). This CDR3 region has 15 residues. V was shortened by 4 bases and J by 1 base, with 13 bases between the two germline ends. Per the germline V gene, CDR1 is SGDLS and CDR2 is YYNGEE. This chain's CDR3 is CASSQVPGGTDTQYF. The DNA of the CDR3 is TGTGCCAGCAGCCAAGTCCCAGGGGGCACAGATACGCAGTATTTT.

This chain joins TRBV21-1 and TRBJ2-3; TRBD2, as called in the table, went unchecked against the DNA. TRBV21-1 is tagged as a pseudogene. The CDR3 runs to 18 residues. CDR3 nucleotide sequence: TGTGCCAGCAGCAAAGAGACCCCCCTAGCGGCGAGGGGAGATACGCAGTATTTT. Translated: CASSKETPLAARGDTQYF.

The genes are TRBV13 and TRBJ1-6, with D hard to call. Per the germline V gene, CDR1 is PRHDT and CDR2 is FYEKMQ (reference sequence). This CDR3 spans 12 amino acids. V was shortened by 0 bases and J by 14 bases, with 8 bases between the two germline ends. CDR3 sequence reads: CASSLGGLSLHF. For the CDR3, the DNA is TGTGCCAGCAGCTTAGGGGGCTTGTCCCTCCACTTT.

The chain uses TRBV9 and TRBJ1-2, with 7 bases that match TRBD1. V gave up 2 bases and J gave up 2 bases; unmatched junction bases: 9. The CDR3 totals 16 residues. The germline gives CDR1 SGDLS, CDR2 YYNGEE. The CDR3 region is CASSVSGTAFNYGYTF. CDR3 DNA sequence: TGTGCCAGCAGCGTTTCAGGGACAGCTTTCAACTATGGCTACACCTTC. Full variable domain (outside the CDR3, taken from reference TRBV9 and TRBJ1-2): DSGVTQTPKHLITATGQRVTLRCSPRSGDLSVYWYQQSLDQGLQFLIQYYNGEERAKGNILERFSAQQFPDLHSELNLSSLELGDSALYFCASSVSGTAFNYGYTFGSGTRLTVV.

V usage is TRBV19 and J usage is TRBJ2-2; 7 bases fit TRBD1. V gave up 6 bases and J gave up 6 bases; unmatched junction bases: 13. This CDR3 has 16 residues. CDR1 and CDR2 (germline): LNHDA, SQIVND (reference sequence). CDR3 nucleotides: TGTGCCAGTAGCTACCCCGGGACAGTTAAGGCCGGGGAGCTGTTTTTT. Translation: CASSYPGTVKAGELFF.

The chain couples TRBV18 to TRBJ1-2; no firm D call. Trimming pared 4 bases from V and 6 bases from J, leaving 18 bases between. The CDR3 totals 15 residues. CDR1 and CDR2 from the germline V gene are KGHSH and LQKENI. The chain's CDR3 is CASSQDSVGGDGYTF. For the CDR3, the DNA is TGTGCCAGCTCACAGGACTCGGTCGGCGGGGATGGCTACACCTTC.

The chain joins TRBV7-9 to TRBJ1-2; no reliable D call. V was pared by 4 bases and J by 5 bases, with 20 bases between. The CDR3 totals 16 residues. Germline V gives CDR1 SEHNR, CDR2 FQNEAQ (reference sequence). CDR3 sequence (DNA): TGTGCCAGCAGCTCCGCGAGGCCAGTTCAAACTTATGGCTACACCTTC. Encoded protein: CASSSARPVQTYGYTF.